The present T cell receptor beta chain was sequenced within a study of technical replicates of blood from several donors. This clone was seen more than once but under ten times. Here immunoSEQ multiplex PCR was the method, and the copy in TCRdb shows in-frame clones only, minus some. The sample lists tens of thousands of clones, around 94% occurring once. The V and J ends lost 4 bases and 0 bases respectively, with 7 bases between them. Germline lookup yields CDR1 WNHNN and CDR2 SYGVQD (reference sequence). The CDR3 runs 14 residues. Sequencing was carried out using T cells isolated from PBMCs. The receptor was isolated from a human donor in good health. The rearrangement uses TRBV10-1 and TRBJ1-3; D is uncertain. CDR3 in DNA: TGCGCCAGCAGTGGAGGGATCTCTGGAAACACCATATATTTT. Protein sequence: CASSGGISGNTIYF.